Below, 9 T cell receptor beta chains from the same sample are listed, as sequenced in a study of human T cells and chemical hapten exposure. In TCRdb, the RACE reads were re-called with MiXCR into one record per CDR3 protein. The sample includes 85,000 or so distinct CDR3 sequences, about 10% of them seen just once. Indicated time point: patch test 1, 2 weeks after DPC sensitization. The treatment denotes: therapeutic diphenylcyclopropenone sensitization with weekly scalp DPC. This specimen was whole blood, taken in connection with sensitization to the hapten diphenylcyclopropenone (DPC). Receptors were obtained from a woman aged 45-59 years with alopecia areata. Some clones in this sample may be carry-over from other donors' samples.

This clonotype was seen a few times. The chain has TRBV11-2 and TRBJ2-1; TRBD2 is a possible D gene (6 bases). Germline V gene sequence: CDR1 SGHAT, CDR2 FQNNGV. This CDR3 has 14 residues. Trimming removed 5 bases from V and 9 bases from J, with 17 bases in between. The CDR3 region has the DNA TGTGCCAGCAGCCCCTTACTAGCCCCCTCTGAGCAGTTCTTC. This encodes CASSPLLAPSEQFF. Using reference TRBV11-2 and TRBJ2-1 for the parts outside the CDR3, the full variable domain is EAGVAQSPRYKIIEKRQSVAFWCNPISGHATLYWYQQILGQGPKLLIQFQNNGVVDDSQLPKDRFSAERLKGVDSTLKIQPAKLEDSAVYLCASSPLLAPSEQFFGPGTRLTVL.

In regard to this clonotype: A read error may explain this, as a much larger clone is one base away. The V gene is TRBV11-1, the J gene TRBJ1-2; D is uncertain. Trimming left V 3 bases short and J 5 bases short, with 13 bases between. This CDR3 is 14 amino acids long. Per the germline V gene, CDR1 is SGHAT and CDR2 is FQDESV (reference sequence). The CDR3 loop is CASSLQRRWYGYTF. The CDR3, as DNA: TGTGCCAGCAGCTTGCAGAGGAGGTGGTATGGCTACACCTTC.

This clonotype was seen ten or more times. J is TRBJ1-1 and V is TRBV18; D is ambiguous. CDR1 and CDR2 from the germline V gene are KGHSH and LQKENI. V shed 3 bases and J shed 4 bases, with 12 bases lying between them. The CDR3 is 14 amino acids. The CDR3 protein is CASSPREQITEAFF. In DNA, the CDR3 is TGTGCCAGCTCACCCCGGGAACAGATCACTGAAGCTTTCTTT.

The chain carries TRBV9 and TRBJ2-1; the D is unclear. The CDR3 extends over 13 amino acids. Germline CDR1 and CDR2: SGDLS and YYNGEE. V lost 3 bases and J lost 3, with 7 bases in between. CDR3 sequence reads: CASSGAHYNEQFF. CDR3 bases: TGTGCCAGCAGCGGGGCCCACTACAATGAGCAGTTCTTC.

This clonotype was seen a handful of times. The rearrangement uses TRBV10-3 and TRBJ2-7, with D uncertain. CDR1 ENHRY and CDR2 SYGVKD come from the germline V gene. The CDR3 is made up of 13 amino acids. V lost 3 bases, J lost 1 base, and 7 bases lay in between. The CDR3 reads CAISESLSYEQYF. As DNA, the CDR3 is TGTGCCATCAGTGAATCTCTATCCTACGAGCAGTACTTC.

V is TRBV4-3 and J is TRBJ1-1, with D perhaps matching TRBD1 (5 bases). CDR1 is LGHNA, CDR2 YSLEER, per germline. This CDR3 has 13 residues. Trimming shortened V by 10 bases and J by 5 bases, and 17 bases separated the two germline ends. The CDR3 loop is CATGKGIGTEAFF. Written as DNA, the CDR3 is TGCGCCACTGGCAAGGGGATAGGAACTGAAGCTTTCTTT.

The CDR3 coding sequence is TGTGCCAGCAGCTTTCAGCGGGGTAGCACAGATACGCAGTATTTT. It specifies CASSFQRGSTDTQYF. The chain couples TRBV5-4 to TRBJ2-3, with TRBD2 matching 7 bases. There are 15 residues in the CDR3. The germline V gene encodes CDR1 SGHNT and CDR2 YYREEE (reference sequence). The V and J ends lost 2 bases and 0 bases, in that order; junction bases with no gene match: 3. Drawing the rest from reference TRBV5-4 and TRBJ2-3, the complete variable domain is ETGVTQSPTHLIKTRGQQVTLRCSSQSGHNTVSWYQQALGQGPQFIFQYYREEENGRGNFPPRFSGLQFPNYSSELNVNALELDDSALYLCASSFQRGSTDTQYFGPGTRLTVL.

This clonotype was seen repeatedly, ten times or more. V gene TRBV18 combines with J gene TRBJ1-1; D is uncertain. V lost 3 bases to trimming and J lost 6 bases, with 14 bases between them. The germline V gene encodes CDR1 KGHSH and CDR2 LQKENI. The CDR3 covers 14 residues. The CDR3 spells CASSPLAGRAEAFF. CDR3 in DNA: TGTGCCAGCTCACCTTTAGCTGGGAGGGCTGAAGCTTTCTTT.

This clonotype has a handful of counts. The rearrangement links TRBV28 to TRBJ2-7; no reliable D call. The CDR3 runs to 15 residues. V was trimmed by 2 bases and J by 0 bases, leaving 11 bases between them. Germline assignment: CDR1 MDHEN and CDR2 SYDVKM. CDR3 sequence reads: CASSLSNQISYEQYF. DNA for the CDR3: TGTGCCAGCAGTTTAAGTAATCAGATCTCCTACGAGCAGTACTTC. The variable domain in full, completed from reference TRBV28 and TRBJ2-7, reads DVKVTQSSRYLVKRTGEKVFLECVQDMDHENMFWYRQDPGLGLRLIYFSYDVKMKEKGDIPEGYSVSREKKERFSLILESASTNQTSMYLCASSLSNQISYEQYFGPGTRLTVT.